This is a list of T cell receptor beta chains from one sample in a study of glioma-infiltrating T cells. From the multiplex PCR reads, TCRdb called clonotypes with MiXCR, one entry per CDR3 protein. The sample records approximately 190,000 distinct CDR3 sequences, 32% being singletons. Sequenced material: glioma tissue, nonneoplastic brain tissue, or PBMCs (not recorded which). The receptor set was obtained from a human donor with low-grade glioma or glioblastoma, undergoing nonglioma brain surgery, or in good health (not recorded which). Both conserved end residues are part of each CDR3. A D gene is named only where the DNA matches it firmly. Clone size appears in some rows only: once, few, many, or a class for an expanded clone.

D | size | J | V | CDR3 | DNA
. | many | TRBJ1-4 | TRBV27 | CASSTTGTTGPNEKLFF | TGTGCCAGCAGTACCACAGGGACCACGGGTCCTAATGAAAAACTGTTTTTT
. | many | TRBJ1-1 | TRBV29-1 | CSVGRGANTEAFF | TGCAGCGTTGGTCGAGGGGCGAACACTGAAGCTTTCTTT
. | . | TRBJ1-2 | TRBV4-1 | CASSQDHMGSTYGYTF | TGCGCCAGCAGCCAAGATCACATGGGGTCGACCTATGGCTACACCTTC
. | many | TRBJ2-1 | TRBV3-1 | CASSQVASSYNEQFF | TGTGCCAGCAGCCAAGTGGCGAGCTCCTACAATGAGCAGTTCTTC
TRBD1 | . | TRBJ2-4 | TRBV7-3 | CASSLSPQGQGNIQYF | TGTGCCAGCAGCTTAAGCCCACAGGGGCAGGGAAACATTCAGTACTTC
. | many | TRBJ2-3 | TRBV2 | CASRSLARPTDTQYF | TGTGCCAGCAGGTCACTAGCAAGGCCCACAGATACGCAGTATTTT
TRBD2 | . | TRBJ2-1 | TRBV11-1 | CASSSPGSGSRREQFF | TGTGCCAGCAGCTCCCCCGGTAGCGGGAGTCGGCGTGAGCAGTTCTTC
. | few | TRBJ2-3 | TRBV2 | CAKGASGSTDTQYF | TGTGCCAAGGGGGCTAGCGGTAGCACAGATACGCAGTATTTT
. | few | TRBJ2-3 | TRBV3-1 | CASSQDPTGAGTDTQYF | TGTGCCAGCAGCCAAGATCCCACGGGGGCGGGCACAGATACGCAGTATTTT
. | many | TRBJ1-1 | TRBV18 | CASSPSSIGTEAFF | TGTGCCAGCTCCCCTTCTTCTATCGGGACTGAAGCTTTCTTT
. | many | TRBJ2-7 | TRBV4-3 | CASSIQGYEQYF | TGCGCCAGCAGCATCCAGGGTTACGAGCAGTACTTC
. | many | TRBJ2-3 | TRBV2 | CASRPGTDTQYF | TGTGCCAGCAGGCCCGGGACAGATACGCAGTATTTT
. | few | TRBJ2-5 | TRBV7-6 | CASSLWDQETQYF | TGTGCCAGCAGCTTATGGGACCAAGAGACCCAGTACTTC
TRBD2 | many | TRBJ2-1 | TRBV7-3 | CASSKAGGNEQFF | TGTGCCAGCAGCAAAGCGGGAGGAAATGAGCAGTTCTTC
. | . | TRBJ1-2 | TRBV20-1 | CSAREPNYGYPF | TGCAGTGCTAGAGAACCTAACTATGGCTACCCCTTC
. | . | TRBJ2-3 | TRBV4-3 | CASSQGILGTDTQYF | TGCGCCAGCAGCCAAGGAATATTGGGGACAGATACGCAGTATTTT
. | many | TRBJ1-2 | TRBV19 | CASSINPDRNYGYTF | TGTGCCAGTAGTATTAACCCGGACAGAAACTATGGCTACACCTTC
TRBD2 | many | TRBJ2-3 | TRBV7-2 | CASSLNPPQLAGVADTQYF | TGTGCCAGCAGCTTAAACCCACCTCAACTAGCGGGAGTCGCAGATACGCAGTATTTT
. | many | TRBJ2-5 | TRBV24-1 | CATSDPTGANQETQYF | TGTGCCACCAGTGATCCAACGGGGGCCAACCAAGAGACCCAGTACTTC
. | many | TRBJ1-2 | TRBV2 | CASMGSPQLGYTF | TGTGCCAGCATGGGTTCCCCTCAGCTTGGCTACACCTTC
. | few | TRBJ1-2 | TRBV19 | CASSALQGSNYGYTF | TGTGCCAGTAGCGCCCTTCAGGGATCTAACTATGGCTACACCTTC
. | many | TRBJ1-5 | TRBV20-1 | CSARDLAYQPQHF | TGCAGTGCTAGAGATCTGGCATATCAGCCCCAGCATTTT
TRBD1 | many | TRBJ2-1 | TRBV19 | CASSKGANNEQFF | TGTGCCAGTAGTAAGGGGGCGAACAATGAGCAGTTCTTC
TRBD2 | many | TRBJ2-1 | TRBV6-1 | CASRDLAGGYNEQFF | TGTGCCAGCAGGGATCTAGCGGGAGGCTACAATGAGCAGTTCTTC
TRBD1 | . | TRBJ2-1 | TRBV29-1 | CSVEDPTDRGPVDEQFF | TGCAGCGTTGAAGATCCCACGGACAGGGGGCCGGTGGATGAGCAGTTCTTC
. | many | TRBJ2-5 | TRBV24-1 | CATSDSRTAQETQYF | TGTGCCACCAGTGATTCCAGGACAGCACAAGAGACCCAGTACTTC
. | few | TRBJ1-2 | TRBV12-3/TRBV12-4 | CASSKDSYGYTF | TGTGCCAGCAGTAAGGACAGCTATGGCTACACCTTC
TRBD2 | many | TRBJ2-3 | TRBV20-1 | CSAHPTSGRTDTQYF | TGCAGTGCCCACCCGACTAGCGGGAGAACAGATACGCAGTATTTT
. | . | TRBJ1-2 | TRBV9 | CASSPSEGGIYGYTF | TGTGCCAGCAGCCCGAGCGAGGGGGGGATCTATGGCTACACCTTC
. | . | TRBJ2-3 | TRBV29-1 | CSVEGGRVRSTDTQYF | TGCAGCGTCGAGGGGGGGAGGGTAAGGAGCACAGATACGCAGTATTTT
. | many | TRBJ2-3 | TRBV19 | CASSKDRNTDTQYF | TGTGCCAGTAGTAAGGACCGTAACACAGATACGCAGTATTTT
. | many | TRBJ1-2 | TRBV4-2 | CASSQEQGSDHGYTF | TGTGCCAGCAGCCAAGAACAAGGCAGCGATCATGGCTACACCTTC
TRBD1 | once | TRBJ2-3 | TRBV6-5 | CAGSGQGGSTDTQYF | TGCGCCGGCAGTGGACAGGGGGGAAGCACAGATACGCAGTATTTT
. | many | TRBJ1-1 | TRBV20-1 | CSARDFGAKVTEAFF | TGCAGTGCTAGAGATTTCGGGGCCAAGGTCACTGAAGCTTTCTTT
TRBD2 | . | TRBJ2-3 | TRBV6-5 | CASLPLAGGLPDPKYF | TGTGCCAGCCTCCCGCTAGCGGGAGGGCTCCCAGATCCGAAGTATTTT
TRBD2 | . | TRBJ2-7 | TRBV28 | CASSPTTTSGNFKYF | TGTGCCAGCAGTCCCACCACGACTAGCGGGAACTTCAAGTACTTC
TRBD2 | many | TRBJ2-3 | TRBV7-2 | CASEAGGLTDTQYF | TGTGCCTCCGAGGCGGGAGGCCTCACAGATACGCAGTATTTT
. | . | TRBJ2-1 | TRBV3-1 | CASSQVVGGEAYNEQFF | TGTGCCAGCAGCCAAGTCGTCGGGGGAGAGGCCTACAATGAGCAGTTCTTC
TRBD1 | many | TRBJ2-7 | TRBV6-1 | CASRSRDSSYEQYF | TGTGCCAGCAGATCGAGGGACAGCTCCTACGAGCAGTACTTC
. | . | TRBJ1-6 | TRBV5-1 | CASSLARDHTLHF | TGCGCCAGCAGCTTGGCCAGGGATCACACCCTCCACTTT
. | many | TRBJ1-2 | TRBV28 | CASSLGDLGYGYTF | TGTGCCAGCAGTTTAGGGGACTTGGGGTATGGCTACACCTTC
. | . | TRBJ2-5 | TRBV19 | CASSIGRFQETQYF | TGTGCCAGTAGTATAGGACGGTTCCAAGAGACCCAGTACTTC
TRBD2 | few | TRBJ2-1 | TRBV6-2/TRBV6-3 | CASNSGRPPDGEQFF | TGTGCCAGCAATAGCGGGAGACCTCCAGACGGGGAGCAGTTCTTC
TRBD2 | . | TRBJ2-7 | TRBV10-3 | CAIRLAGGYEQYF | TGTGCCATCCGACTAGCGGGAGGTTACGAGCAGTACTTC
. | . | TRBJ2-7 | TRBV24-1 | CATILKIQGGDGTGEQYF | TGTGCCACCATCTTGAAAATACAGGGAGGAGACGGGACCGGGGAGCAGTACTTC